These 25 T cell receptor beta chains share one sample of origin, sequenced in a study of vaccination effects on CD4 cells after COVID-19. TCRdb's table, derived via immunoSEQ multiplex PCR, lists solely in-frame clones and lacks some. The top ten hold around 27% of the sample, which has 30,000 to 40,000 clones, around four fifths seen once. Their antigens remain unidentified. Sequencing followed a ViraFEST assay step that expanded antigen-specific CD4+ T cells with viral peptide pools. Culture lasted 10 days before CD4+ T cell isolation. Neither prior SARS-CoV-2 infection nor positive nucleocapsid antibodies were present in the vaccine recipients. The sequenced sample was CD4+ T cells from PBMCs cultured with HCoV-OC43 spike peptides, obtained before COVID-19 vaccination. Sample subset: HCoV-OC43 spike overlapping peptide pool stimulation. The receptors were sampled from a human donor who received a COVID-19 vaccine.

The chain couples TRBV28 to TRBJ1-5, with a weak D call TRBD1 (6 bases). The germline gives CDR1 MDHEN, CDR2 SYDVKM. Trimming shortened V by 0 bases and J by 0 bases, and 9 bases separated the two germline ends. The CDR3 totals 16 residues. The CDR3 region has the DNA TGTGCCAGCAGTTTATGGGGGGCTAGTAGCAATCAGCCCCAGCATTTT. Translated, it gives CASSLWGASSNQPQHF. Based on the CDR3 plus reference TRBV28 and TRBJ1-5, the full variable domain is DVKVTQSSRYLVKRTGEKVFLECVQDMDHENMFWYRQDPGLGLRLIYFSYDVKMKEKGDIPEGYSVSREKKERFSLILESASTNQTSMYLCASSLWGASSNQPQHFGDGTRLSIL.

The sample holds one count of this clone. The chain couples TRBV7-2 to TRBJ2-2; 12 nucleotides agree with TRBD2. V lost 4 bases and J lost 7; bases outside the gene matches: 7. CDR3 size: 16 residues. The V gene's germline CDR1 is SGHTA and CDR2 FQGNSA. CDR3 sequence (DNA): TGTGCCAGCAGCTCTAGCGGGGGGGCCCGGGGCGGGGAGCTGTTTTTT. It codes for CASSSSGGARGGELFF.

The chain employs TRBV4-1 and TRBJ1-1; tentative D call: TRBD1 (5 bases). Germline lookup yields CDR1 MGHRA and CDR2 YSYEKL. V lost 4 bases, J lost 5 bases, and 17 bases lay in between. The CDR3 totals 15 residues. CDR3 coding DNA: TGCGCCAGCAGCCTTCGGACGGGGACGGCGACTGAAGCTTTCTTT. Residues: CASSLRTGTATEAFF.

This clone was counted only a few times. The chain is built from TRBV18 and TRBJ2-7, with TRBD2 identical over 9 bases. Per germline, CDR1 KGHSH and CDR2 LQKENI. V lost 0 bases and J lost 0; bases outside the gene matches: 9. The CDR3 consists of 18 residues. The CDR3 region is CASSPPVSSGIHSYEQYF. CDR3 DNA sequence: TGTGCCAGCTCACCACCGGTTTCTAGCGGGATACACTCCTACGAGCAGTACTTC.

The V call is TRBV5-1, the J call TRBJ1-1; possibly TRBD1 for D (6 bases). Germline loops: CDR1 SGHRS, CDR2 YFSETQ. With 0 bases removed from V and 0 bases from J, the gap between germline ends came to 12 bases. This CDR3 contains 16 residues. The CDR3 nucleotides read TGCGCCAGCAGCTTGGTCGCAGGGGTTTTGAACACTGAAGCTTTCTTT. It translates to CASSLVAGVLNTEAFF.

The chain joins TRBV6-6 to TRBJ1-1, with 7 bases matching TRBD1. CDR3 length equals 14 residues. V lost 4 bases, J lost 2 bases, and 4 bases stayed unmatched. The germline V gene has CDR1 MNHNY and CDR2 SVGAGI (reference sequence). DNA of the CDR3: TGTGCCAGCAGTTCCGGGACAGCAAACACTGAAGCTTTCTTT. Protein: CASSSGTANTEAFF.

The genes are TRBV6-5 and TRBJ2-1; tentative D call: TRBD1 (6 bases). The germline V and J ends were trimmed by 4 bases and 0 bases, with 13 bases remaining between them. Germline CDR1 reads MNHEY; CDR2 reads SVGAGI. This CDR3 is built from 16 residues. The CDR3 loop reads CASSSSRGSSYNEQFF. The CDR3 coding sequence is TGTGCCAGCAGTTCCTCCAGGGGTAGCTCCTACAATGAGCAGTTCTTC.

The chain carries TRBV5-6 and TRBJ2-3; 9 bases agree with TRBD1. Germline CDR1 and CDR2: SGHDT and YYEEEE. Trimming cost V 4 bases and J 5 bases; bases outside gene matches: 5. This CDR3 contains 14 residues. The chain's CDR3 is CASSNRGQGDTQYF. In DNA, the CDR3 is TGTGCCAGCAGCAACAGGGGGCAGGGAGATACGCAGTATTTT. Together with reference TRBV5-6 and TRBJ2-3, the CDR3 gives the full variable domain: DAGVTQSPTHLIKTRGQQVTLRCSPKSGHDTVSWYQQALGQGPQFIFQYYEEEERQRGNFPDRFSGHQFPNYSSELNVNALLLGDSALYLCASSNRGQGDTQYFGPGTRLTVL.

The V call is TRBV6-1, the J call TRBJ2-2; D is ambiguous. Germline assignment: CDR1 MNHNS and CDR2 SASEGT. Deletions cut 0 bases from V and 0 bases from J, with 2 bases between. The CDR3 has 14 amino acids. The CDR3 coding sequence is TGTGCCAGCAGTGAAGCCTCGAACACCGGGGAGCTGTTTTTT. Translating it yields CASSEASNTGELFF.

V and J are TRBV27 and TRBJ2-7, with TRBD2 matching over 7 bases. Germline V CDR1 and CDR2: MNHEY, SMNVEV (reference sequence). After removal of 4 bases from V and 0 bases from J, the junction contained 9 bases not matched to a gene. CDR3 length: 16 residues. The DNA of the CDR3 is TGTGCCAGCAGTTCCCTGGGAGTAGCGGGCTCCTACGAGCAGTACTTC. It codes for CASSSLGVAGSYEQYF.

J is TRBJ2-7 and V is TRBV2; a possible D gene is TRBD1 (6 bases). There are 15 residues in the CDR3. V lost 6 bases and J lost 0, with 15 bases in between. CDR1 and CDR2 (germline): SNHLY, FYNNEI. This CDR3 reads CASRQQGSGSYEQYF. The CDR3 DNA follows: TGTGCCAGCAGACAACAGGGATCTGGCTCCTACGAGCAGTACTTC.

This sequence joins TRBV2 and TRBJ2-6; D may be TRBD1 or TRBD2 (5 bases each). The CDR3 covers 17 residues. Germline V gives CDR1 SNHLY, CDR2 FYNNEI. The V and J ends lost 8 bases and 2 bases respectively, with 19 bases between them. The DNA for the CDR3 is TGTGCCAGCTCACCGGGACGGTCCCCAGCTGGGGCCAACGTCCTGACTTTC. Translation: CASSPGRSPAGANVLTF.

V is TRBV2 and J is TRBJ2-7; TRBD2 matches at 9 bases. The CDR3 covers 14 residues. The J segment lost 2 bases and the V segment lost 6 bases, leaving 5 bases of the junction unmatched. The germline CDR1 and CDR2 sequences are SNHLY and FYNNEI. CDR3 amino acids: CASRPGLAPYEQYF. The CDR3 DNA sequence: TGTGCCAGCAGACCGGGACTAGCACCCTACGAGCAGTACTTC.

The rearrangement joins TRBV15 to TRBJ2-5; 8 bases align to TRBD2. The V segment lost 0 bases and the J segment 5 bases; nucleotides outside the gene matches: 8. Germline values: CDR1 LNHNV, CDR2 YYDKDF (reference sequence). This CDR3 spans 16 amino acids. CDR3 sequence: CATSRDRGLARETQYF. CDR3 nucleotides: TGTGCCACCAGCAGAGATCGTGGACTAGCTCGGGAGACCCAGTACTTC.

This clone was observed a handful of times. The genes are TRBV27 and TRBJ1-6; 9 nucleotides agree with TRBD1. CDR1 is MNHEY, CDR2 SMNVEV, per germline (reference sequence). There are 13 residues in the CDR3. V gave up 5 bases and J gave up 10 bases; unmatched junction bases: 3. CDR3: CASSADRGSPLHF. The CDR3 DNA reads as TGTGCCAGCAGTGCGGACAGGGGCTCACCCCTCCACTTT.

This sequence joins TRBV5-6 and TRBJ1-3, with 12 positions matching TRBD1. Germline-derived CDR1 and CDR2 are SGHDT and YYEEEE. There are 16 residues in the CDR3. Trimming cost V 2 bases and J 3 bases; bases outside gene matches: 3. The CDR3 region is CASSFRDRGLGNTIYF. In DNA, the CDR3 is TGTGCCAGCAGCTTCCGGGACAGGGGGCTTGGAAACACCATATATTTT.

This clone was observed a few times. The rearrangement uses TRBV14 and TRBJ2-5, with D perhaps given as TRBD1 or TRBD2 (5 bases each). The length of the CDR3 is 13 residues. Germline V gives CDR1 SGHDN, CDR2 FVKESK. Trimming stripped 4 bases from V and 1 base from J, with 7 bases between. The chain's CDR3 is CASSRGTQETQYF. The CDR3 bases are TGTGCCAGCAGCCGGGGGACCCAAGAGACCCAGTACTTC.

V gene TRBV11-2 combines with J gene TRBJ1-1; D remains ambiguous. Trimming stripped 0 bases from V and 0 bases from J, with 8 bases between. This CDR3 spans 15 amino acids. The germline V gene encodes CDR1 SGHAT and CDR2 FQNNGV. CDR3 nucleotide sequence: TGTGCCAGCAGCTTAGATGTCAGCATGAACACTGAAGCTTTCTTT. Amino acid sequence: CASSLDVSMNTEAFF.

This clone occurred a few times. The chain has TRBV30 and TRBJ1-1; possible D gene TRBD1, 6 bases. The CDR3 runs 14 residues. V was pared by 2 bases and J by 3 bases, with 13 bases between. Per the germline V gene, CDR1 is GTSNPN and CDR2 is SVGIG (reference sequence). The CDR3 protein is CAWSPRGGYTEAFF. The CDR3 region has the DNA TGTGCCTGGAGTCCGAGGGGGGGCTACACTGAAGCTTTCTTT.

This clone is a singleton in its sample. V usage is TRBV9 and J usage is TRBJ2-1; 8 bases are a match to TRBD2. The CDR3 has 15 amino acids. Germline-derived CDR1 and CDR2 are SGDLS and YYNGEE. The junction had 5 bases not matched to a gene; V was cut back by 6 bases and J by 0 bases. The CDR3 DNA is TGTGCCAGCAACCCCAGCGGGAGCTCCTACAATGAGCAGTTCTTC. It encodes CASNPSGSSYNEQFF.

This clone came up once. The J gene is TRBJ1-4, the V gene TRBV19; 10 nucleotides agree with TRBD1. The CDR3 is 14 residues long. Germline V gene lookup returns CDR1 LNHDA and CDR2 SQIVND (reference sequence). Trimming cost V 5 bases and J 7 bases; bases outside gene matches: 4. CDR3 sequence reads: CASSYRQGAEKLFF. As DNA, the CDR3 is TGTGCCAGTAGTTACCGACAGGGGGCTGAAAAACTGTTTTTT.

The chain has TRBV28 and TRBJ1-6; TRBD1 agrees at 8 bases. Germline V gene sequence: CDR1 MDHEN, CDR2 SYDVKM. This CDR3 has 15 residues. The junction had 10 bases not matched to a gene; V was cut back by 6 bases and J by 9 bases. Written as DNA, the CDR3 is TGTGCCAGCAGCGGAGTGGACAGGGTTCGTTCACCCCTCCACTTT. Its translation: CASSGVDRVRSPLHF.

V and J are TRBV25-1 and TRBJ1-2; 10 nucleotides match TRBD1. CDR3 length: 14 amino acids. The germline CDR1 and CDR2 sequences are MGHDK and SYGVNS. With V trimmed by 3 bases and J by 8 bases, 6 bases remained unmatched. CDR3 residues: CASSEGDRGHGYTF. CDR3 in DNA: TGTGCCAGCAGTGAGGGTGACAGGGGGCACGGCTACACCTTC.

This clone has more than one count but fewer than ten. The chain is built from TRBV7-2 and TRBJ2-7; 8 bases fit TRBD2. The CDR3 consists of 14 residues. With 3 bases clipped from V and 3 bases from J, the junction kept 4 bases outside the gene matches. Germline CDR1 SGHTA, CDR2 FQGNSA. The CDR3 is CASSLGSGDYEQYF. The CDR3 DNA sequence: TGTGCCAGCAGCTTGGGTAGCGGGGACTACGAGCAGTACTTC.

The chain uses TRBV28 and TRBJ2-7, with D possibly matching TRBD1 (5 bases). Trimming took off 10 bases at V and 3 bases at J, with 10 bases between the two ends. CDR3 length equals 11 residues. Germline V CDR1 and CDR2: MDHEN, SYDVKM. The CDR3 is CATRQGYEQYF. The CDR3 nucleotides read TGTGCCACCCGTCAGGGCTACGAGCAGTACTTC.